Given below is one T cell receptor (beta chain) in context. Trimming cost V 4 bases and J 1 base, with 14 bases left between them. This CDR3 has 15 residues. The germline V gene encodes CDR1 MNHEY and CDR2 SMNVEV (reference sequence). TCRdb's copy holds only in-frame clones and misses some; the assay was immunoSEQ multiplex PCR. The data contain some 160,000 clones, about 82% of them singletons. The data derive from a study of blood T cell repertoires in COVID-19. On the study more broadly: The United States, Italy and Spain supplied acute and convalescent COVID-19 samples.

This clonotype was obtained from a woman in her thirties or forties who had recovered from COVID-19. The chain links TRBV27 to TRBJ2-7, with D possibly matching TRBD1 (6 bases). Sequencing was done on a sample of PBMCs or T cells enriched from blood (not recorded which). The CDR3: CASSYGQGSSYEQYF. CDR3 in DNA: TGTGCCAGCAGTTACGGGCAGGGGTCGTCCTACGAGCAGTACTTC.